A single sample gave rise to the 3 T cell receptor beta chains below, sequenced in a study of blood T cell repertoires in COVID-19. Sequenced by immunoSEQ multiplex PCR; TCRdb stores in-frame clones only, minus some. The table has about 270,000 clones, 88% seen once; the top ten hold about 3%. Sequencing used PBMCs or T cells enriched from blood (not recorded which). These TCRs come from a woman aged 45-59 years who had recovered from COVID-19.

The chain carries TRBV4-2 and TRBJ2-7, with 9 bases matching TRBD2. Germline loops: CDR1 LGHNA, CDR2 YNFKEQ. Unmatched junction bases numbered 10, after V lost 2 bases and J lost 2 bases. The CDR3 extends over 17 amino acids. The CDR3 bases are TGTGCCAGCAGCCAAATGTCGGGGGGCGGGAGGGCCTACGAGCAGTACTTC. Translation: CASSQMSGGGRAYEQYF.

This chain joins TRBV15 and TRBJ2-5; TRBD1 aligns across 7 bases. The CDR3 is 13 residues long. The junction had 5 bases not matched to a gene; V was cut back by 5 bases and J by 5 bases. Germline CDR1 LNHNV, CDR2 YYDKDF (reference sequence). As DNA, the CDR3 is TGTGCCACCAGCGGGGACAGCCCGGAGACCCAGTACTTC. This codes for CATSGDSPETQYF.

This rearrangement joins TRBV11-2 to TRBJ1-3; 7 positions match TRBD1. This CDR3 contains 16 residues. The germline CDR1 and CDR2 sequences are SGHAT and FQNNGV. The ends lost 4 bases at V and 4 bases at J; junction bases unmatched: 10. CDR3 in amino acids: CASSYYRGTPGNTIYF. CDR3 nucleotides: TGTGCCAGCAGCTACTACAGGGGCACACCGGGAAACACCATATATTTT.